The source of this T cell receptor (beta chain) is a study of neurological immune-mediated disorders. The CDR3 covers 17 residues. Germline CDR1 MNHEY, CDR2 SVGAGI. With 4 bases clipped from V and 3 bases from J, the junction kept 9 bases outside the gene matches. This clonotype was observed at least ten times. Using its own MiXCR run on the 5' RACE reads, TCRdb lists one record per CDR3 protein. This sample has approximately 68,000 distinct CDR3 sequences, with approximately 5% found just once. This receptor was identified in a woman aged 65 to 85 with multiple sclerosis. This chain links TRBV6-5 with TRBJ2-1, with 10 nucleotides matching TRBD2. What was sequenced was PBMCs. The CDR3 DNA is TGTGCCAGCAGTTTCCGAGCCGGGACTAGCGTCTACAATGAGCAGTTCTTC. It codes for CASSFRAGTSVYNEQFF.